The sequence of this T cell receptor beta chain was determined in a study of CD8+ T cells in alopecia areata. Overall study context: Tofacitinib continued for 6 to 18 months and was then withheld for 6 months. Whole-study results and caveats: Researchers report lesional scalp, most notably alopecia totalis/universalis, outstripped normal scalp in clonality.

As for this clone: What it binds is unknown.

Regarding treatment: oral pan-JAK inhibitor, 5-10 mg twice daily. Those with alopecia areata gave lesional scalp punch biopsies and peripheral blood. After isolation, RNA underwent reverse transcription to generate cDNA as the sequencing template. Libraries were prepared by immunoSEQ multiplex PCR; TCRdb keeps only in-frame clonotypes and omits some of them. The sample shows over 95,000 clones, roughly three fifths of them seen only once. The CDR3 is made up of 15 amino acids. Germline lookup yields CDR1 MGHRA and CDR2 YSYEKL. V shed 4 bases, J shed 7 bases, and the junction held 9 bases outside the gene matches.

The material was CD8+ T cells sorted from blood, obtained at week 4, from a patient treated with tofacitinib. This receptor was identified in a human donor with alopecia areata. This chain connects TRBV4-1 to TRBJ2-1, with 8 bases lining up with TRBD2. The CDR3 protein is CASSPGLGIRNEQFF. CDR3 DNA: TGCGCCAGCAGCCCGGGACTAGGTATCAGAAATGAGCAGTTCTTC.